The 22 T cell receptor beta chains below were found in one sample sequenced in a study of T cells in Graves' hyperthyroidism and ophthalmopathy. The TCR beta CDR3 regions underwent amplification using RNA transcripts as the source. The TCR CDR3 first-round RT-PCR relied on the HTBI primer set. TCRdb ran MiXCR on the multiplex PCR reads and lists one entry per CDR3 protein. Among some 490,000 distinct CDR3 sequences listed, more than 15% were seen once. The sample was blood. The receptors shown here come from a young woman with Graves' ophthalmopathy.

This clonotype was observed a handful of times. The chain joins TRBV5-1 to TRBJ2-7; D assignment may be TRBD1 or TRBD2 (5 bases each). Germline CDR1 is SGHRS and CDR2 is YFSETQ. This CDR3 region has 14 residues. Trimming stripped 3 bases from V and 8 bases from J, with 18 bases between. This CDR3 reads CASSSVEGMDQQYF. Written as DNA, the CDR3 is TGCGCCAGCAGCTCGGTCGAGGGGATGGATCAGCAGTACTTC.

V and J are TRBV18 and TRBJ1-1; TRBD1 matches at 7 bases. Germline CDR1 KGHSH, CDR2 LQKENI. With 2 bases clipped from V and 1 base from J, the junction kept 4 bases outside the gene matches. The CDR3 has 15 amino acids. The CDR3, as DNA: TGTGCCAGCTCACCATTAAACAGGGGGAACACTGAAGCTTTCTTT. Translated, it gives CASSPLNRGNTEAFF.

Many counts were recorded for this clonotype. This rearrangement joins TRBV27 to TRBJ1-1, with 12 positions matching TRBD1. The CDR3 loop spans 15 amino acids. The V gene's germline CDR1 is MNHEY and CDR2 SMNVEV (reference sequence). The trim removed 4 bases at V and 4 bases at J, leaving 4 bases unmatched. The CDR3 spells CASSWDRGRSTEAFF. The CDR3 DNA is TGTGCCAGCAGTTGGGACAGGGGGCGTTCCACTGAAGCTTTCTTT.

This clonotype was counted ten times or more. The chain uses TRBV7-8 and TRBJ2-7, with 9 bases fitting TRBD2. This CDR3 contains 15 residues. V was pared by 6 bases and J by 5 bases, with 11 bases of the junction left unmatched. The germline V gene has CDR1 SGHVS and CDR2 FQNEAQ. The DNA for the CDR3 is TGTGCCAGCAGACTGGGACTAGCAGCTTCCCACGAGCAGTACTTC. Translating gives CASRLGLAASHEQYF.

There are many counts of this clonotype. The J gene is TRBJ2-7, the V gene TRBV7-2; D may correspond to TRBD1 or TRBD2 (8 bases each). CDR1 and CDR2 (germline): SGHTA, FQGNSA. This CDR3 is 18 amino acids long. V was cut by 4 bases and J by 0 bases, with 22 bases left in between. For the CDR3, the DNA is TGTGCCAGCAGCTCCCTTGGACAGGGACTAGGAAGCTCCTACGAGCAGTACTTC. Residues: CASSSLGQGLGSSYEQYF.

This clonotype has at least ten counts. The rearrangement joins TRBV12-3 or TRBV12-4 to TRBJ2-7; D may correspond to TRBD1 or TRBD2 (5 bases each). V was shortened by 3 bases and J by 6 bases, with 15 bases between the two germline ends. The CDR3 has 14 amino acids. In DNA, the CDR3 is TGTGCCAGCAGTTTGGTTTTGGGGGTGGGCGAGCAGTACTTC. Its translation is CASSLVLGVGEQYF.

This clonotype came up many times. This sequence joins TRBV11-2 and TRBJ1-5; TRBD1 matches 7 bases. The CDR3 extends over 14 amino acids. Germline assignment: CDR1 SGHAT and CDR2 FQNNGV. Trimming at V came to 6 bases and at J to 3 bases, leaving 5 bases not matched to a gene. The CDR3 loop is CASSHDRVNQPQHF. The CDR3 nucleotides are TGTGCCAGCAGTCATGACAGGGTCAATCAGCCCCAGCATTTT.

Ten or more counts support this clonotype. The CDR3 DNA is TGTGCCAGCACCACGGGACTAGCGCCTATTAATGAGCAGTTCTTC. Its translation: CASTTGLAPINEQFF. The chain links TRBV3-1 to TRBJ2-1; 10 nucleotides agree with TRBD2. Germline V lookup: CDR1 LGHDT, CDR2 YNNKEL (reference sequence). The CDR3 sequence is 15 residues long. V was clipped by 7 bases and J by 7 bases; unmatched bases: 10.

This clonotype was counted between two and nine times. This chain uses TRBV7-8 with TRBJ1-5; the D gene is possibly TRBD1 (6 bases). Deletions cut 5 bases from V and 6 bases from J, with 14 bases between. The CDR3 is 14 residues long. CDR1 is SGHVS and CDR2 is FQNEAQ in the germline V gene. This CDR3 is CASSPDRFGQPQHF. CDR3 in DNA: TGTGCCAGCAGCCCAGACAGGTTCGGTCAGCCCCAGCATTTT.

V is TRBV6-8 and J is TRBJ2-1; D is possibly TRBD1 (6 bases). Trimming cost V 4 bases and J 0 bases, with 16 bases left between them. The CDR3 length is 17 residues. Germline V CDR1 and CDR2: MNHGY, SAAAGT. CDR3 in amino acids: CASSSRPGAPSYNEQFF. The CDR3 DNA reads TGTGCCAGCAGTTCCCGGCCAGGGGCGCCCTCCTACAATGAGCAGTTCTTC.

This clonotype was seen more than once but under ten times. The rearrangement links TRBV6-2 or TRBV6-3 to TRBJ2-1, with 8 bases that match TRBD1. The germline V gene encodes CDR1 MNHEY and CDR2 SVGEGT. The V and J ends lost 6 bases and 8 bases, in that order; junction bases with no gene match: 9. This CDR3 spans 14 amino acids. The CDR3 sequence is CASSSDRASDEQFF. Written as DNA, the CDR3 is TGTGCCAGCAGCTCGGACAGGGCGAGTGATGAGCAGTTCTTC.

In this sample, this clonotype turned up a few times. The chain has TRBV14 and TRBJ2-7; 10 bases align to TRBD1. The CDR3 spans 15 residues. V gave up 5 bases and J gave up 3 bases; unmatched junction bases: 7. Germline lookup yields CDR1 SGHDN and CDR2 FVKESK. CDR3 nucleotide sequence: TGTGCCAGCAGCAAGGGGACAGGGGCTTACTACGAGCAGTACTTC. Protein: CASSKGTGAYYEQYF.

This clonotype has a count of ten or more. V is TRBV3-1 and J is TRBJ1-5; 7 bases fit TRBD1. In germline, CDR1 is LGHDT, CDR2 YNNKEL (reference sequence). Trimming took 6 bases from V and 3 from J; bases not matched to a gene: 5. The CDR3 runs to 14 residues. The CDR3 region is CASSPTGNNQPQHF. CDR3 DNA sequence: TGTGCCAGCAGTCCGACAGGGAACAATCAGCCCCAGCATTTT.

This clonotype has at least ten counts. This chain uses TRBV11-2 with TRBJ1-2; weak D call: TRBD1 (5 bases). The ends were cut back, 5 bases at V and 3 bases at J, with 10 bases in the middle. CDR3 length: 13 residues. From germline, CDR1 is SGHAT and CDR2 FQNNGV. CDR3 in amino acids: CASSLQGDYGYTF. The CDR3 nucleotides read TGTGCCAGCAGCCTGCAGGGAGACTATGGCTACACCTTC.

This clonotype was seen many times. V gene TRBV20-1 combines with J gene TRBJ2-3; D is ambiguous. Per germline, CDR1 DFQATT and CDR2 SNEGSKA (reference sequence). The CDR3 totals 12 residues. V lost 5 bases to trimming and J lost 4 bases, with 10 bases between them. The CDR3 sequence: CSAYLTADTQYF. For the CDR3, the DNA is TGCAGTGCTTACCTCACGGCAGATACGCAGTATTTT.

For this clonotype: A single base separates this from a much larger clone, so it may be a read error. The chain recombines TRBV30 with TRBJ2-7; D may be TRBD1 (6 bases). Germline V lookup: CDR1 GTSNPN, CDR2 SVGIG (reference sequence). The CDR3 runs 13 residues. CDR3 protein: CAWSAQTGNEQHF. DNA for the CDR3: TGTGCCTGGAGTGCCCAAACAGGGAACGAGCAGCACTTC.

Many counts were recorded for this clonotype. The chain has TRBV2 and TRBJ2-3, with TRBD2 identical over 8 bases. V lost 6 bases and J lost 1; bases outside the gene matches: 6. The CDR3 is 15 amino acids. The germline V gene has CDR1 SNHLY and CDR2 FYNNEI. The CDR3 nucleotides read TGTGCCAGCAGAGATATACTAGCGGGCACAGATACGCAGTATTTT. This codes for CASRDILAGTDTQYF.

J is TRBJ2-5 and V is TRBV29-1; D is perhaps TRBD1 (6 bases). Trimming took off 1 base at V and 5 bases at J, with 14 bases between the two ends. Germline V lookup: CDR1 SQVTM, CDR2 ANQGSEA. This CDR3 region has 14 residues. CDR3 bases: TGCAGCGTTGAAGGAACAGGGACCTCGGAGACCCAGTACTTC. Translation: CSVEGTGTSETQYF.

The sample holds a few counts of this clonotype. The V gene is TRBV12-3 or TRBV12-4, the J gene TRBJ2-2; possibly TRBD2 for D (6 bases). The CDR3 has 15 amino acids. The V and J ends lost 3 bases and 3 bases respectively, with 11 bases between them. The CDR3 protein is CASSFVWGDTGELFF. CDR3 coding DNA: TGTGCCAGCAGTTTCGTATGGGGGGACACCGGGGAGCTGTTTTTT.

This clonotype was picked up a small number of times. This chain uses TRBV19 with TRBJ1-1; D remains ambiguous. The V gene's germline CDR1 is LNHDA and CDR2 SQIVND (reference sequence). CDR3 length: 14 residues. Trimming shortened V by 4 bases and J by 0 bases, and 9 bases separated the two germline ends. Here the CDR3 reads CASSRGSLNTEAFF. The CDR3 DNA reads TGTGCCAGTAGTAGAGGCAGCCTGAACACTGAAGCTTTCTTT.

The V call is TRBV20-1, the J call TRBJ2-7, with 11 bases that match TRBD2. This CDR3 comprises 13 residues. The germline V gene encodes CDR1 DFQATT and CDR2 SNEGSKA (reference sequence). After removal of 6 bases from V and 3 bases from J, the junction contained 4 bases not matched to a gene. The CDR3 DNA reads TGCAGTGCATTGGGGACTAGCGGCTACGAGCAGTACTTC. Translation: CSALGTSGYEQYF.

In its sample, this clonotype was seen a few times. The chain has TRBV6-4 and TRBJ1-1; 7 bases line up with TRBD1. Germline trimming cut 6 bases from V and 8 bases from J; bases unmatched to any gene: 18. The CDR3 consists of 16 residues. Per the germline V gene, CDR1 is MRHNA and CDR2 is SNTAGT. The CDR3 is CASRERQGAIILEAFF. The CDR3 nucleotides read TGTGCCAGCAGAGAGAGACAGGGTGCAATCATATTAGAAGCTTTCTTT.